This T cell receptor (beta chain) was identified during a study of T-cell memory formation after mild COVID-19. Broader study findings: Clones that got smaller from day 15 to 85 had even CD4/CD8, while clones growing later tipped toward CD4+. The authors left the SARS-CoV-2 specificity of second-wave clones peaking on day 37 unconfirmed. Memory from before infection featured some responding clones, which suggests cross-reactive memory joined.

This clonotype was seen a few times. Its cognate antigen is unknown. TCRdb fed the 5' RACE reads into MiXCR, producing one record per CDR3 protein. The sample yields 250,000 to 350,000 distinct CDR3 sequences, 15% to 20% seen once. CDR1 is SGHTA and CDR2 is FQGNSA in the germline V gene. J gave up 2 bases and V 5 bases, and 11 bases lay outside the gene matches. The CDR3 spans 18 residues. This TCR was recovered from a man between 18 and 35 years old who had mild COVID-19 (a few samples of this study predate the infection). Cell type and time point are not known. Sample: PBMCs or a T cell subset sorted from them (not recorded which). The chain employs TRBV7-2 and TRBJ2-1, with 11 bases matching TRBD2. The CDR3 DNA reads TGTGCCAGCAGCCCCCGGAGCCTAGCGGGGGGAGCCTACAATGAGCAGTTCTTC. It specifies CASSPRSLAGGAYNEQFF.